These 8 T cell receptor beta chains came from one sample sequenced in a study of spatial heterogeneity in lung cancer. MiXCR, run by TCRdb on the 5' RACE reads, gives a single entry per CDR3 protein. The profile shows approximately 92,000 distinct CDR3 sequences, approximately 12% of them singletons. As to time point: sample taken at primary tumor resection. The specimen comprised PBMCs, sampled at surgery. The receptors here all came from a male donor with early-stage non-small cell lung cancer.

The rearrangement uses TRBV7-2 and TRBJ2-7, with a weak D call TRBD1 (6 bases). There are 14 residues in the CDR3. Trimming took 1 base from V and 4 from J, leaving 11 bases between them. Germline V gene lookup returns CDR1 SGHTA and CDR2 FQGNSA. CDR3 in DNA: TGTGCCAGCAGCTTAGAGCAGGGGCTATACGAGCAGTACTTC. Its translation is CASSLEQGLYEQYF. The whole variable domain, remainder taken from reference TRBV7-2 and TRBJ2-7, is GAGVSQSPSNKVTEKGKDVELRCDPISGHTALYWYRQSLGQGLEFLIYFQGNSAPDKSGLPSDRFSAERTGGSVSTLTIQRTQQEDSAVYLCASSLEQGLYEQYFGPGTRLTVT.

This rearrangement joins TRBV7-2 to TRBJ2-2; TRBD1 agrees at 8 bases. CDR1 SGHTA and CDR2 FQGNSA come from the germline V gene. J lost 2 bases, V lost 5 bases, and 4 bases had no gene match. The length of the CDR3 is 15 residues. Written as DNA, the CDR3 is TGTGCCAGCAGCACCAGGGGGCGAAACACCGGGGAGCTGTTTTTT. Its protein is CASSTRGRNTGELFF.

The V call is TRBV5-1, the J call TRBJ2-5, with 9 bases aligning to TRBD1. Trimming cost V 4 bases and J 4 bases; bases outside gene matches: 8. The CDR3 runs to 15 residues. From germline, CDR1 is SGHRS and CDR2 YFSETQ. In DNA form, the CDR3 reads TGCGCCAGCAGCAGCGGACAGGGGATGCGAGAGACCCAGTACTTC. It yields the protein CASSSGQGMRETQYF.

The V and J genes are TRBV5-1 and TRBJ2-7; TRBD1 is a possible D gene (6 bases). This CDR3 comprises 12 residues. Germline V CDR1 and CDR2: SGHRS, YFSETQ. The V end was cut by 7 bases, the J end by 2 bases, with 10 bases between. The CDR3 region is CASAGTTYEQYF. DNA for the CDR3: TGCGCCAGCGCCGGGACAACCTACGAGCAGTACTTC. The whole variable domain, remainder taken from reference TRBV5-1 and TRBJ2-7, is KAGVTQTPRYLIKTRGQQVTLSCSPISGHRSVSWYQQTPGQGLQFLFEYFSETQRNKGNFPGRFSGRQFSNSRSEMNVSTLELGDSALYLCASAGTTYEQYFGPGTRLTVT.

This clonotype occurred many times. The chain combines TRBV7-9 with TRBJ2-5; possibly TRBD1 or TRBD2 for D (5 bases each). Germline CDR1 and CDR2: SEHNR and FQNEAQ (reference sequence). V lost 5 bases, J lost 7 bases, and 23 bases lay in between. The CDR3 length is 16 residues. CDR3 nucleotide sequence: TGTGCCAGCAGCCCCGTAGGGGTAGCGTACGAGGGGACCCAGTACTTC. Protein sequence: CASSPVGVAYEGTQYF.

This clonotype was counted between two and nine times. The chain carries TRBV18 and TRBJ1-6, with a weak D call TRBD1 (5 bases). The CDR3 is 14 residues long. Germline assignment: CDR1 KGHSH and CDR2 LQKENI. Trimming left V 3 bases short and J 7 bases short, with 10 bases between. CDR3 DNA: TGTGCCAGCTCACCGGGGGTAATGAATTCACCCCTCCACTTT. Translated: CASSPGVMNSPLHF.

This chain uses TRBV11-2 with TRBJ1-1, with D maybe TRBD1 (6 bases). Trimming removed 5 bases from V and 4 bases from J, with 17 bases in between. The germline CDR1 and CDR2 sequences are SGHAT and FQNNGV. The CDR3 loop spans 15 amino acids. The CDR3 reads CASSQTGWEVTEAFF. The DNA for the CDR3 is TGTGCCAGCAGCCAAACAGGGTGGGAAGTCACTGAAGCTTTCTTT.

The chain combines TRBV28 with TRBJ1-5; tentative D call: TRBD1 (6 bases). The CDR3 contains 17 residues. The V end was cut by 2 bases, the J end by 0 bases, with 14 bases between. Germline V gene data show CDR1 as MDHEN and CDR2 as SYDVKM. CDR3 bases: TGTGCCAGCAGTTTAGTGTGGGGGGCCTATAGCAATCAGCCCCAGCATTTT. Its translation: CASSLVWGAYSNQPQHF.